This section outlines one T cell receptor (beta chain) sequence together with its context. Trimming cost V 4 bases and J 2 bases; bases outside gene matches: 4. CDR1 and CDR2 from the germline V gene are SGHTA and FQGNSA. The CDR3 is 14 amino acids. Assay: immunoSEQ multiplex PCR; the TCRdb copy retains only in-frame clones and omits some. The repertoire holds tens of thousands of clones, with 91% as singletons. The source of the sample is a study of control samples from healthy donors and cancer patients. The chain links TRBV7-2 to TRBJ1-1; 7 bases are a match to TRBD1. This TCR was sampled from a man aged 45-60 years with lung cancer. Source material: PBMCs. The CDR3 nucleotides read TGTGCCAGCAGCTGGGGACAGAGCAACACTGAAGCTTTCTTT. Translated: CASSWGQSNTEAFF.